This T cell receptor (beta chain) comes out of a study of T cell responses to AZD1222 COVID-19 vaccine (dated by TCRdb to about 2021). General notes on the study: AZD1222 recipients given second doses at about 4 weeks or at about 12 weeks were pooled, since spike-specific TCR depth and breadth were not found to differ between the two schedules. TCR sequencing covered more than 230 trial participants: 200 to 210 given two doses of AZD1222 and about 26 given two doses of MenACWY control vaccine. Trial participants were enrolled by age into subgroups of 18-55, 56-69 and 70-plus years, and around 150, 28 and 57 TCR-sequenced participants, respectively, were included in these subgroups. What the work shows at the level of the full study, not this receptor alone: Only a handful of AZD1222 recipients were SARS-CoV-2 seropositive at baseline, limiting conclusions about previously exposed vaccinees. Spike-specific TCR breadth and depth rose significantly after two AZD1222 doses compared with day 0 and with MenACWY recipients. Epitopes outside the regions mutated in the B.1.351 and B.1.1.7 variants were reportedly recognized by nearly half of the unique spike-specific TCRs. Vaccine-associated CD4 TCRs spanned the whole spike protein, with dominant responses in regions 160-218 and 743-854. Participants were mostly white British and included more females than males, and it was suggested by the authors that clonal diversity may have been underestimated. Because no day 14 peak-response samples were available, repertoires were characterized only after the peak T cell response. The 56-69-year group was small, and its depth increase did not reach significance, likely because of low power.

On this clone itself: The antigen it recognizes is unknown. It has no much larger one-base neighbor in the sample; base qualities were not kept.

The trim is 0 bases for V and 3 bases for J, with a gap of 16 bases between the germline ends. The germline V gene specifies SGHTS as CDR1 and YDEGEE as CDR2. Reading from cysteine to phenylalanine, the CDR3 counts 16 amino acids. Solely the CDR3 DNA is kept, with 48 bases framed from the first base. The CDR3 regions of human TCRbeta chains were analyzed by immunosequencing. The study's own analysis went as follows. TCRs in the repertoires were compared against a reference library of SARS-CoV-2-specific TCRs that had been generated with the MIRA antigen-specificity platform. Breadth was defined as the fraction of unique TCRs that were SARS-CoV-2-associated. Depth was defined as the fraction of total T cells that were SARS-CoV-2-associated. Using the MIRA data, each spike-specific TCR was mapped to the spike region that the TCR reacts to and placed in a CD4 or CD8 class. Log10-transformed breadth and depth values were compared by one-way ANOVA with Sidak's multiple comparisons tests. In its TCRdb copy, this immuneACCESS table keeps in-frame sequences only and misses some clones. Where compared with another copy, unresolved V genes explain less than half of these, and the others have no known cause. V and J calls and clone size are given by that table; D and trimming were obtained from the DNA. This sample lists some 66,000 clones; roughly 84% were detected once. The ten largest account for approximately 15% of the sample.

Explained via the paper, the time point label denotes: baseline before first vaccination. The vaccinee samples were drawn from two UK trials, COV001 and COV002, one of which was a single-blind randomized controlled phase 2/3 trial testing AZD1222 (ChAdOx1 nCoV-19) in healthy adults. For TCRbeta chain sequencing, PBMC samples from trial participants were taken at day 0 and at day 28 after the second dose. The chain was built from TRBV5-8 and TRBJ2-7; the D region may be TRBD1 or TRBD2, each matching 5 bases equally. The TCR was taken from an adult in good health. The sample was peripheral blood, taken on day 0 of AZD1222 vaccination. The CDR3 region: CASSLVTWGTGYEQYF. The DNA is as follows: TGTGCCAGCAGCTTGGTGACCTGGGGGACCGGCTACGAGCAGTACTTC.